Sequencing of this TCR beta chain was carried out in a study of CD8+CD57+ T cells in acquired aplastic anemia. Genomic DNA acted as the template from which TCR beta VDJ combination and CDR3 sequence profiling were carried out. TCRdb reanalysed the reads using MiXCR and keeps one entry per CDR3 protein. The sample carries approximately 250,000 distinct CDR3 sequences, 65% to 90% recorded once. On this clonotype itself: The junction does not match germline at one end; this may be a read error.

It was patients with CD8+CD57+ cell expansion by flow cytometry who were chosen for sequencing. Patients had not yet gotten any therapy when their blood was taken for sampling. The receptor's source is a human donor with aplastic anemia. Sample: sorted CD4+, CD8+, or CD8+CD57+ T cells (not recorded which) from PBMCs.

CDR3 nucleotides: TGTGCCAGCAGCTTAGCCCAAGGTCCCGATACGAAGTATTTT. It encodes CASSLAQGPDTKYF. The rearrangement uses TRBV7-6 and TRBJ2-3, with D unclear. This CDR3 is built from 14 residues. Germline loops: CDR1 SGHVS, CDR2 FNYEAQ.